The entry that follows covers one T cell receptor beta chain sequence. This entry is derived from a study of control samples from healthy donors and cancer patients. Sequencing used immunoSEQ multiplex PCR; TCRdb keeps in-frame clones, though not all of them. This sample carries some 150,000 clones, about nine tenths of them seen once, and the ten largest clones take more than 3%. Germline V gene data show CDR1 as GTSNPN and CDR2 as SVGIG (reference sequence). V dropped 4 bases and J dropped 0 bases, with 8 bases sitting between them. CDR3 length: 13 residues. V and J are TRBV30 and TRBJ2-3; D not certain. The sequence was obtained from a man aged 25-40 years in good health. Sequencing was performed on blood. The chain's CDR3 is CAWNPRSTDTQYF. CDR3 coding DNA: TGTGCCTGGAATCCTAGGAGCACAGATACGCAGTATTTT.